This T cell receptor beta chain derives from a study of somatic mutations in cytotoxic T cells in rheumatoid arthritis. Study-wide points: The study found that the largest CD8+ clone exceeded 20% of CD8+ cells in about an eighth of the 65 patients. Patients with rheumatoid arthritis, but not healthy controls, had CD8+ clonality that increased with age. Clonality measured in CD8+ T cells did not differ significantly between rheumatoid arthritis patients and age-matched healthy controls. The slight TRBV07 underrepresentation in rheumatoid arthritis patients received no adjustment for multiple comparisons.

Measured with immunoSEQ multiplex PCR; TCRdb has only the in-frame clones, and not every one. Among about 14,000 clones listed, roughly 80% were seen once. This clone showed up just a few times. The target antigen is unknown. V lost 1 base, J lost 0 bases, and 9 bases lay in between. CDR3 length equals 15 residues. Germline V gives CDR1 MNHNS, CDR2 SASEGT. Sequencing was carried out using CD8+ T cells sorted from blood. The origin of this receptor is an adult with rheumatoid arthritis. The chain couples TRBV6-1 to TRBJ1-1, with D perhaps matching TRBD1 (5 bases). The CDR3 bases are TGTGCCAGCAGTGAAGAGGGGAGAATGAACACTGAAGCTTTCTTT. It translates to CASSEEGRMNTEAFF.